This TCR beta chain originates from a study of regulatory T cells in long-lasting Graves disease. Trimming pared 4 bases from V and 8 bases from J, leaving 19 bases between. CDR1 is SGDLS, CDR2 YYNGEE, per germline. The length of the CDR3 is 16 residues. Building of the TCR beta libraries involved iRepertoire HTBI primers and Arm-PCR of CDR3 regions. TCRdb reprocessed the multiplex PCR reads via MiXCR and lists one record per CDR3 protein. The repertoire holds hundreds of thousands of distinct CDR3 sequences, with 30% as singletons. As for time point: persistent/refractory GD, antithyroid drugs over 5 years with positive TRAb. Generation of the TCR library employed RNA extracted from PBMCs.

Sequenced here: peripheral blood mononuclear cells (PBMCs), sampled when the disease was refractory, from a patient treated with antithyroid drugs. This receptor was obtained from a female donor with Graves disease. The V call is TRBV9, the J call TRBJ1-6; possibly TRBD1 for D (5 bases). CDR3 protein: CASSPRGRGEDSPLHF. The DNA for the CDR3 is TGTGCCAGCAGCCCCCGAGGGAGAGGGGAAGATTCACCCCTCCACTTT.